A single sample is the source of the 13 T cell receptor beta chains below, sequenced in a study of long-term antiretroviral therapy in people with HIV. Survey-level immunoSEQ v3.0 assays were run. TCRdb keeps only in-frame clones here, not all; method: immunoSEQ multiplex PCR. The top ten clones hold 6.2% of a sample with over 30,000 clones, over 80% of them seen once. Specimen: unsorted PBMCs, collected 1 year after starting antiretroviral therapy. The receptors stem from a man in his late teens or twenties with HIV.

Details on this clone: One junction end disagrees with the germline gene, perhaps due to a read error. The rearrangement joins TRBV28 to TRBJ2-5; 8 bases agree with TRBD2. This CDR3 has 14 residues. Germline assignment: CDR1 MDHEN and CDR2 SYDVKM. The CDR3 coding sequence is TGTGCCAGCAGTTTAGGCGGGGGGCAAGGGACCCAGTACTTC. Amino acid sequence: CASSLGGGQGTQYF. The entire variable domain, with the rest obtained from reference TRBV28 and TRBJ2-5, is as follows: DVKVTQSSRYLVKRTGEKVFLECVQDMDHENMFWYRQDPGLGLRLIYFSYDVKMKEKGDIPEGYSVSREKKERFSLILESASTNQTSMYLCASSLGGGQGTQYFGPGTRLLVL.

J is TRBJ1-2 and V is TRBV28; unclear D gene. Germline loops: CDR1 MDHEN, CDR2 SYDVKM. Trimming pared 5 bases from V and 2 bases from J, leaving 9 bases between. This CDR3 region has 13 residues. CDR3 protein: CASSKVRNYGYTF. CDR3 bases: TGTGCCAGCAGTAAGGTCAGGAACTATGGCTACACCTTC.

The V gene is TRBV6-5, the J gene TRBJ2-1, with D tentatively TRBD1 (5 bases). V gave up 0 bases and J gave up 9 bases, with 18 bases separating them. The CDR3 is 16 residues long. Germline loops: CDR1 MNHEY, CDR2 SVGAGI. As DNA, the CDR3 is TGTGCCAGCAGTTACTCGAGATTTAGTTCCCAGGGTGAGCAGTTCTTC. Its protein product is CASSYSRFSSQGEQFF.

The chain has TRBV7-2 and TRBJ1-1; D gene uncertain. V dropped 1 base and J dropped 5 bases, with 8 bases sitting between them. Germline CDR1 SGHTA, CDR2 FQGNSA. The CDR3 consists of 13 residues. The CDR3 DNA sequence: TGTGCCAGCAGCTTAGTCCTCAGGACTGAAGCTTTCTTT. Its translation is CASSLVLRTEAFF.

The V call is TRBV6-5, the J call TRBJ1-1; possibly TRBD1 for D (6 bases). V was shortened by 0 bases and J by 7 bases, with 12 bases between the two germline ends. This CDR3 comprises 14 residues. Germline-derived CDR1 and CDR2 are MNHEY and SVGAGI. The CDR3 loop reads CASSYSGGANEAFF. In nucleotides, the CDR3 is TGTGCCAGCAGTTACTCCGGGGGGGCGAATGAAGCTTTCTTT.

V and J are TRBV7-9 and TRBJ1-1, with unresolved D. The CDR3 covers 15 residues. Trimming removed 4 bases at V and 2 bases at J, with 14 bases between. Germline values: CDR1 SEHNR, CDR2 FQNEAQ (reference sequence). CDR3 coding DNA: TGTGCCAGCAGCTCCGACCAAGGAAGTAACACTGAAGCTTTCTTT. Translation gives CASSSDQGSNTEAFF.

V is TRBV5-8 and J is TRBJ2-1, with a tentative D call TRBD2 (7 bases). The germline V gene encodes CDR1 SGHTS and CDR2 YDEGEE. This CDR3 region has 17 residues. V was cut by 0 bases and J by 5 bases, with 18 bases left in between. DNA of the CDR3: TGTGCCAGCAGCTTGGCGATTTCGGGGGGCGCTAACAATGAGCAGTTCTTC. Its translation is CASSLAISGGANNEQFF.

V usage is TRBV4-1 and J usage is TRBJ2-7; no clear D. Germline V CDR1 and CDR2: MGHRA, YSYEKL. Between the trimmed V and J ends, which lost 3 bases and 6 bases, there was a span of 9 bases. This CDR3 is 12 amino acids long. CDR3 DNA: TGCGCCAGCAGCCACGTTCCCTCCGAGCAGTACTTC. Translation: CASSHVPSEQYF.

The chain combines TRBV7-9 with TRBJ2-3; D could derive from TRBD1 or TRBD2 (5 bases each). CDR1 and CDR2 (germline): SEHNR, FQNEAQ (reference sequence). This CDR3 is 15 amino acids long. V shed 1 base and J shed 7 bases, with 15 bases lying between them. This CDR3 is CASSLVYGTGNTQYF. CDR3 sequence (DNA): TGTGCCAGCAGCTTAGTGTACGGGACCGGGAATACGCAGTATTTT.

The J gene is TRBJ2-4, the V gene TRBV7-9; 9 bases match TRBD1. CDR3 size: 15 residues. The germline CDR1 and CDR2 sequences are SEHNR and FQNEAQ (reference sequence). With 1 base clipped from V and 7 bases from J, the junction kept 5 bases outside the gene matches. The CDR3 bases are TGTGCCAGCAGCTTAGGGACAGGGGATTTCAACATTCAGTACTTC. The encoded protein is CASSLGTGDFNIQYF.

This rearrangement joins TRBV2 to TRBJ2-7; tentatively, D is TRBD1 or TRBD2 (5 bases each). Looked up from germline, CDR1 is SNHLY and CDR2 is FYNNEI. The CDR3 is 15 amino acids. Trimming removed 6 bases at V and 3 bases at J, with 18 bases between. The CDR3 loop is CASSGVREEGYEQYF. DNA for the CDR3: TGTGCCAGCAGCGGGGTCAGGGAAGAGGGCTACGAGCAGTACTTC.

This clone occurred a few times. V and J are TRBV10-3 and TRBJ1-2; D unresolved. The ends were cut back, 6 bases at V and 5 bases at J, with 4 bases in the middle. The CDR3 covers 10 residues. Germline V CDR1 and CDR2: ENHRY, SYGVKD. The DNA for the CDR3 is TGTGCCATCAGGGGGTATGGCTACACCTTC. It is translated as CAIRGYGYTF.

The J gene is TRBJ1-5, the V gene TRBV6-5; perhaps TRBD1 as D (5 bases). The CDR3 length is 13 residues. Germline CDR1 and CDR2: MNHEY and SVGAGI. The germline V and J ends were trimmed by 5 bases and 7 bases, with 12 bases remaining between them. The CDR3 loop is CASSPPGRQPQHF. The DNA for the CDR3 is TGTGCCAGCAGTCCCCCGGGGCGCCAGCCCCAGCATTTT.